This T cell receptor beta chain was recorded in a study of T cells after yellow fever vaccination. Study details: Fractions low in cell number were prepared with SMART-Seq v4 Ultra Low Input. Whole-study findings and limits: Post-booster repertoires contained most primary-vaccination clones again (roughly 97% CD4, 88% CD8). One caveat is that FACS-sorted repertoires could contain abundant clonotypes contaminating from the bulk population. Researchers report a weaker secondary response that nonetheless peaked faster, day 5 versus 15.

TCRdb re-analysed the 5' RACE reads in MiXCR, keeping a single row per CDR3 protein. The table shows some 350,000 distinct CDR3 sequences, with about 4% occurring only once. V was trimmed by 0 bases and J by 7 bases, leaving 14 bases between them. The CDR3 totals 15 residues. CDR1 and CDR2 from the germline V gene are SGDLS and YYNGEE. This clonotype was counted at least ten times. Its cognate antigen is unknown. The sample was PBMCs, taken 5 days after the yellow fever booster vaccination. This clonotype was obtained from a young man who received the YFV17D yellow fever vaccine. The genes are TRBV9 and TRBJ1-5, with unresolved D. CDR3 region: CASSVGVVDGQPQHF. In DNA, the CDR3 is TGTGCCAGCAGCGTAGGCGTAGTCGACGGACAGCCCCAGCATTTT.